Detailed here is one T cell receptor (delta chain). The antigen remains unidentified. CDR1 and CDR2 from the germline V gene are TSWWSYY and QGS. The J segment lost 0 bases and the V segment lost 3 bases, leaving 13 bases of the junction unmatched. This CDR3 contains 19 residues. The data are from a study of Vδ1+ human thymocytes. Whole-study results and caveats: In the thymus, TRG and TRD repertoires looked highly polyclonal with Gaussian CDR3 lengths. TRD repertoires were essentially private, unlike widely shared TRG clonotypes. Unlike peripheral blood Vdelta1+ controls, thymic delta-chain sequences included 15% to 20% Vdelta2 and few Vdelta3.

Extracted RNA was reverse transcribed into cDNA. CDR3 amplicons came from multiplex PCR with pooled V-gene forward and constant-region reverse primers. TCRdb reanalysed the multiplex PCR reads via CATT. Of about 58,000 delta-chain clones listed, approximately 16% are singletons. After alphabeta T cell depletion, CD3+ Vdelta1+ Vdelta2- thymocytes were sorted. Sample: Vdelta1+ gamma-delta thymocytes from the thymus. The subset denotes: FACS-sorted CD3+ TCRalphabeta- TCRVdelta1+ TCRVdelta2- thymocytes. This clonotype originated in a girl under two years old who had congenital heart surgery. The chain employs TRDV1 and TRDJ1; TRDD3 matches at 10 bases. CDR3 residues: CALGDPKFRTGGYTDKLIF. The CDR3, as DNA: TGTGCTCTTGGGGACCCCAAATTTCGTACTGGGGGATACACCGATAAACTCATCTTT.